A single sample gave rise to the 20 T cell receptor beta chains below, sequenced in a study of OX40 agonist ivuxolimab in advanced cancers. The method was immunoSEQ multiplex PCR; TCRdb's version includes in-frame clones alone and lacks a portion of them. The sample has 55,000 to 85,000 clones, 86% seen once. The input for sequencing was CD4+ or CD8+ T cells sorted from blood, taken in a trial of the OX40 agonist ivuxolimab. Receptors originate from an adult with an advanced solid tumor such as melanoma, head and neck, liver or kidney cancer.

V is TRBV5-4 and J is TRBJ2-3; D gene unclear. The CDR3 totals 16 residues. Germline V gene data show CDR1 as SGHNT and CDR2 as YYREEE (reference sequence). Trimming removed 4 bases from V and 3 bases from J, with 18 bases in between. CDR3 sequence: CASSPSQSHMTDTQYF. In nucleotides, the CDR3 is TGTGCCAGCAGCCCGTCCCAGTCCCACATGACAGATACGCAGTATTTT.

The chain has TRBV27 and TRBJ1-1; a possible D gene is TRBD1 (6 bases). Deletions cut 5 bases from V and 1 base from J, with 14 bases between. This CDR3 comprises 15 residues. Germline CDR1 is MNHEY and CDR2 is SMNVEV (reference sequence). CDR3 residues: CASSRGGVKNTEAFF. The CDR3 bases are TGTGCCAGCAGTCGAGGGGGTGTCAAGAACACTGAAGCTTTCTTT.

For the CDR3, the DNA is TGTGCCAGTAGAACCGTGGGGACAAACGGAAACACTGAAGCTTTCTTT. As protein: CASRTVGTNGNTEAFF. The chain combines TRBV19 with TRBJ1-1, with D perhaps TRBD1 (6 bases). V was trimmed by 6 bases and J by 2 bases, leaving 19 bases between them. The CDR3 has 16 amino acids. Germline loops: CDR1 LNHDA, CDR2 SQIVND (reference sequence).

V gene TRBV5-1 combines with J gene TRBJ1-4, with D uncertain. Trimming left V 4 bases short and J 3 bases short, with 13 bases between. Germline V gene lookup returns CDR1 SGHRS and CDR2 YFSETQ. CDR3 length: 15 residues. The CDR3 sequence is CASSPPGTANEKLFF. The CDR3 DNA reads as TGCGCCAGCAGCCCCCCAGGAACGGCTAATGAAAAACTGTTTTTT.

The V and J genes are TRBV19 and TRBJ2-4; a possible D gene is TRBD1 (5 bases). The length of the CDR3 is 13 residues. V was cut by 4 bases and J by 7 bases, with 11 bases left in between. Germline V CDR1 and CDR2: LNHDA, SQIVND (reference sequence). CDR3 coding DNA: TGTGCCAGTAGTACCAGGGCCTTGAACATTCAGTACTTC. Residues: CASSTRALNIQYF.

This chain connects TRBV6-5 to TRBJ2-3; 8 bases agree with TRBD1. Germline V gene data show CDR1 as MNHEY and CDR2 as SVGAGI. Germline trimming cut 2 bases from V and 6 bases from J; bases unmatched to any gene: 4. The CDR3 covers 14 residues. CDR3 sequence: CASSYDRGWDTQYF. CDR3 nucleotide sequence: TGTGCCAGCAGTTACGACAGGGGCTGGGATACGCAGTATTTT.

The chain employs TRBV5-1 and TRBJ2-7, with a tentative D call TRBD2 (6 bases). There are 14 residues in the CDR3. V was shortened by 4 bases and J by 6 bases, with 17 bases between the two germline ends. The germline V gene encodes CDR1 SGHRS and CDR2 YFSETQ. The CDR3 is CASSRGREDREQYF. The CDR3 region has the DNA TGCGCCAGCAGCCGCGGCAGGGAGGACCGCGAGCAGTACTTC.

CDR3 nucleotide sequence: TGTGCCAGCAGCGCGGCTATGGAAGCTTTCTTT. Protein: CASSAAMEAFF. The genes are TRBV6-1 and TRBJ1-1; D is undetermined. Per the germline V gene, CDR1 is MNHNS and CDR2 is SASEGT. The CDR3 is 11 residues long. Trimming took off 6 bases at V and 8 bases at J, with 10 bases between the two ends.

The chain links TRBV5-4 to TRBJ1-2, with a possible D match to TRBD1 (5 bases). The CDR3 spans 16 residues. V was clipped by 5 bases and J by 2 bases, with 19 bases between them. Germline CDR1 is SGHNT and CDR2 is YYREEE (reference sequence). The CDR3 sequence is CASRLFGSGTNYGYTF. The CDR3 DNA is TGTGCCAGCAGATTGTTCGGGTCAGGGACCAACTATGGCTACACCTTC.

This chain uses TRBV5-8 with TRBJ1-3; D gene ambiguous. In germline, CDR1 is SGHTS, CDR2 YDEGEE. The V end lost 4 bases, the J end lost 2 bases, and 13 bases lay between the germline ends. The length of the CDR3 is 15 residues. CDR3 bases: TGTGCCAGCAGCCTACTCCCAGAGCCTGGAAACACCATATATTTT. Protein: CASSLLPEPGNTIYF. The full variable domain, completed using reference TRBV5-8 and TRBJ1-3, is EAGVTQSPTHLIKTRGQQATLRCSPISGHTSVYWYQQALGLGLQFLLWYDEGEERNRGNFPPRFSGRQFPNYSSELNVNALELEDSALYLCASSLLPEPGNTIYFGEGSWLTVV.

The V gene is TRBV2, the J gene TRBJ1-3; possibly TRBD1 for D (6 bases). The CDR3 runs 14 residues. Germline V CDR1 and CDR2: SNHLY, FYNNEI. V was clipped by 7 bases and J by 4 bases, with 14 bases between them. The CDR3 nucleotides are TGTGCCAGCAAGGCGGGGGCGCGGGGAAACACCATATATTTT. Translated: CASKAGARGNTIYF.

The chain joins TRBV28 to TRBJ2-5; D remains unclear. V was trimmed by 8 bases and J by 9 bases, leaving 19 bases between them. Germline V lookup: CDR1 MDHEN, CDR2 SYDVKM. This CDR3 region has 13 residues. The CDR3 region has the DNA TGTGCCAGCGCTATCGGAGACGTCCGGGCCCAGTACTTC. It codes for CASAIGDVRAQYF.

V and J are TRBV4-2 and TRBJ1-2; D is unclear. CDR1 is LGHNA and CDR2 is YNFKEQ in the germline V gene. The germline V and J ends were trimmed by 1 base and 2 bases, with 14 bases remaining between them. The CDR3 is 16 amino acids. The CDR3 DNA follows: TGTGCCAGCAGCCAAGCTGTTGGTACAGCCAACTATGGCTACACCTTC. Translated: CASSQAVGTANYGYTF.

The chain carries TRBV7-6 and TRBJ2-5, with D unresolved. CDR3 length: 13 amino acids. Germline values: CDR1 SGHVS, CDR2 FNYEAQ. Trimming removed 1 base at V and 7 bases at J, with 10 bases between. CDR3 sequence (DNA): TGTGCCAGCAGCTTAGAGTTCAAGGGGACCCAGTACTTC. This translates into CASSLEFKGTQYF.

The J gene is TRBJ2-5, the V gene TRBV10-3; 7 positions agree with TRBD2. The junction had 4 bases not matched to a gene; V was cut back by 4 bases and J by 2 bases. Germline V gene lookup returns CDR1 ENHRY and CDR2 SYGVKD. The CDR3 consists of 14 residues. In nucleotides, the CDR3 is TGTGCCATCAGTGGGTCTAGCGGACAAGAGACCCAGTACTTC. Translating gives CAISGSSGQETQYF.

This rearrangement joins TRBV5-4 to TRBJ2-6; no definite D call. The length of the CDR3 is 16 residues. The germline V and J ends were trimmed by 3 bases and 0 bases, with 10 bases remaining between them. The germline V gene encodes CDR1 SGHNT and CDR2 YYREEE (reference sequence). The chain's CDR3 is CASSSPSSSGANVLTF. CDR3 in DNA: TGTGCCAGCAGCTCACCCAGTAGCTCTGGGGCCAACGTCCTGACTTTC.

The chain couples TRBV28 to TRBJ1-4; 7 bases are shared with TRBD1. The V gene end was trimmed by 3 bases and the J gene end by 8 bases; junction bases not matched to a gene: 12. The germline gives CDR1 MDHEN, CDR2 SYDVKM. The CDR3 has 16 residues. The DNA for the CDR3 is TGTGCCAGCAGTTTTAATCTGGGCAGGGGGAGGGAAAAACTGTTTTTT. Amino acid sequence: CASSFNLGRGREKLFF.

V gene TRBV2 combines with J gene TRBJ1-2, with D possibly matching TRBD1 (6 bases). The V gene lost 9 bases and the J gene lost 2 bases, with 13 bases spanning the gap. In germline, CDR1 is SNHLY, CDR2 FYNNEI. The CDR3 is 13 amino acids. CDR3: CASTTGINYGYTF. The CDR3 DNA sequence: TGTGCCAGTACTACAGGGATCAACTATGGCTACACCTTC.

Points on this clone: Other nucleotide sequences in the sample specify the same CDR3. The J gene is TRBJ2-5, the V gene TRBV6-1; 9 bases are shared with TRBD1. Germline-derived CDR1 and CDR2 are MNHNS and SASEGT. This CDR3 has 13 amino acids. V trimming: 8 bases; J trimming: 3 bases; junction bases outside the gene matches: 4. The CDR3 here is CASSRDREETQYF. DNA for the CDR3: TGTGCCAGCTCCCGGGACAGGGAAGAGACCCAGTACTTC.

The rearrangement joins TRBV4-1 to TRBJ1-5, with D hard to call. Germline assignment: CDR1 MGHRA and CDR2 YSYEKL. The CDR3 totals 15 residues. Trimming removed 0 bases at V and 2 bases at J, with 8 bases between. The CDR3 nucleotides are TGCGCCAGCAGCCAAGACGGGCGGGGCAATCAGCCCCAGCATTTT. It specifies CASSQDGRGNQPQHF.